This T cell receptor beta chain was captured in a study of Tregs in tolerant kidney transplant recipients. J was trimmed by 5 bases and V by 1 base; bases with no gene match: 7. The CDR3 is made up of 17 amino acids. The germline CDR1 and CDR2 sequences are SGHVS and FNYEAQ. Of note for this clone: The target antigen is unknown.

Study-level findings and limits: Findings come from small patient numbers and require larger validation. This study did not directly address biological reproducibility.

Clones were sequenced by immunoSEQ multiplex PCR, and TCRdb holds only the in-frame ones, with some missing. The sample has 85,000 to 90,000 clones; around nine tenths are singletons. The sequenced sample consisted of CD8+ T cells from blood. The sequence derives from a human donor in good health. The chain carries TRBV7-6 and TRBJ1-6; 8 bases agree with TRBD1. The CDR3, as DNA: TGTGCCAGCAGCTTAGGGGTGACAGGGGCGAATAATTCACCCCTCCACTTT. Amino acids: CASSLGVTGANNSPLHF.